The rows below give T cell receptor beta chains drawn from one sample of a study of T cell repertoires in cytomegalovirus infection. Their recognized antigens are unknown. TCRdb reanalysed the reads using MiXCR and keeps one entry per CDR3 protein. The sample lists some 120,000 distinct CDR3 sequences; around a tenth were seen once. The sequenced sample was PBMCs, sequenced either directly or after in vitro stimulation (not recorded which). The receptor set was obtained from a human donor in good health (CMV status not recorded). Some clones in this sample may be carry-over from other donors' samples. CDR3s leave out the opening cysteine and the closing phenylalanine or tryptophan. Each record gives: V gene, CDR3 protein.

V gene: TRBV7-8
CDR3 protein: ASNKGLHRHTDTQY

V gene: TRBV6-1
CDR3 protein: ASSDPTLSGNEQF

V gene: TRBV28
CDR3 protein: ASTNPGKTYGYT

V gene: TRBV10-3
CDR3 protein: AISPVRARGTGELF

V gene: TRBV20-1
CDR3 protein: SARLGREYGYT

V gene: TRBV29-1
CDR3 protein: SVRQGESYEQY

V gene: TRBV5-1
CDR3 protein: ASSLKRQGRDTGELF

V gene: TRBV5-4
CDR3 protein: ASSLGGGGSGNTIY

V gene: TRBV5-1
CDR3 protein: ASSVQLNTGELF

V gene: TRBV5-6
CDR3 protein: ASSSATTGSSYNEQF

V gene: TRBV6-2/TRBV6-3
CDR3 protein: ASSLNRGLGNQPQH

V gene: TRBV2
CDR3 protein: ASSEGGGRWNEQF

V gene: TRBV6-5
CDR3 protein: ASSYRGQGYGYT

V gene: TRBV27
CDR3 protein: ASRNGQGDTEAF

V gene: TRBV9
CDR3 protein: ASSVGSGTSGISEQF

V gene: TRBV7-8
CDR3 protein: ASSLAGGFGNTIY

V gene: TRBV11-2
CDR3 protein: ASSLTPFSGGAETQY

V gene: TRBV11-2
CDR3 protein: ASSLDTGASTDTQY

V gene: TRBV7-2
CDR3 protein: ASSLGTGGGNTIY

V gene: TRBV10-3
CDR3 protein: AISGEGVNTEAF

V gene: TRBV7-9
CDR3 protein: ASSSPLASETQY

V gene: TRBV7-9
CDR3 protein: ASSLALPQGTQY

V gene: TRBV4-1
CDR3 protein: ASSLSGTRGTDTQY

V gene: TRBV7-2
CDR3 protein: ASSRWGRGSSYEQY

V gene: TRBV4-1
CDR3 protein: ASSQERRASGSSYNEQF

V gene: TRBV7-8
CDR3 protein: ASSSGQNSPLH

V gene: TRBV12-3/TRBV12-4
CDR3 protein: AIADRGLSGYT

V gene: TRBV11-2
CDR3 protein: ASSLNIGGGRANNEQF

V gene: TRBV7-9
CDR3 protein: ASSPIAGNSYNEQF

V gene: TRBV18
CDR3 protein: ASSPTSGTSYEQY

V gene: TRBV29-1
CDR3 protein: SAGHGGLYEQY

V gene: TRBV4-1
CDR3 protein: ASSHPAGSNYNEQF

V gene: TRBV25-1
CDR3 protein: ASSDGTGGGYSTDTQY

V gene: TRBV18
CDR3 protein: ASSPLEQGSYGYT

V gene: TRBV20-1
CDR3 protein: SARIVRVSGWRNTEAF

V gene: TRBV7-2
CDR3 protein: ASSLVGGGNEQF

V gene: TRBV19
CDR3 protein: ASSSGKISNSNQPQH

V gene: TRBV12-3/TRBV12-4
CDR3 protein: ASSLGRVISPLH

V gene: TRBV5-8
CDR3 protein: ASSLDLAGSNEQY

V gene: TRBV30
CDR3 protein: AWALWNQPQH

V gene: TRBV7-2
CDR3 protein: ASSLDSYTDTQY

V gene: TRBV7-9
CDR3 protein: ASSPAGSGNTIY

V gene: TRBV27
CDR3 protein: VSSFRVTGSTDTQY

V gene: TRBV6-5
CDR3 protein: ASSSLAAGSYNEQF

V gene: TRBV6-1
CDR3 protein: ASSGGEAANEKLF

V gene: TRBV25-1
CDR3 protein: ASSGGMGNSPLH

V gene: TRBV4-3
CDR3 protein: ASSQATGSEKNIQY

V gene: TRBV27
CDR3 protein: ASSPGTAANYGYT

V gene: TRBV11-3
CDR3 protein: ASSLSLRIMNTEAF

V gene: TRBV28
CDR3 protein: ASSPPRQVTGELF

V gene: TRBV7-2
CDR3 protein: ASSQTTAPYGYT

V gene: TRBV7-2
CDR3 protein: ASSLGLADTQY

V gene: TRBV12-3/TRBV12-4
CDR3 protein: ASEAGAYNEQF

V gene: TRBV7-2
CDR3 protein: ASSYTGTSGSREQY

V gene: TRBV7-8
CDR3 protein: ASSKGQGSGELF